This is a list of T cell receptor beta chains from one sample in a study of vaccination and CD4 T cells after COVID-19. MiXCR, applied by TCRdb to the PCR reads, yields one record per CDR3 protein. The sample includes 7,500 to 10,000 distinct CDR3 sequences, approximately 58% of them seen just once. For these TCRs, the target antigens are not known. The material was cultured CD4+ T cells from blood, obtained after SARS-CoV-2 vaccination. The receptors stem from a human donor with COVID-19. Each CDR3 is given with its conserved first and last residue. D genes are given only for firm matches. Clone sizes are given selectively: once, few, many, or a class where the clone is expanded.

clone size,V gene,D gene,J gene,CDR3 protein,CDR3 DNA
-,TRBV19,-,TRBJ1-1,CASSTPNREDAFF,TGTGCCAGTAGTACCCCCAACAGGGAGGATGCTTTCTTT
-,TRBV18,-,TRBJ2-7,CASSDGYEQYF,TGTGCCAGCTCCGACGGCTACGAGCAGTACTTC
few,TRBV7-2,TRBD1,TRBJ1-2,CASSLQAIQGNGYTF,TGTGCCAGCAGCCTACAAGCCATACAGGGGAATGGCTACACCTTC
-,TRBV28,TRBD1,TRBJ1-2,CASSSDRVYGYTF,TGTGCCAGCAGCTCCGACAGGGTCTATGGCTACACCTTC
-,TRBV19,-,TRBJ2-5,CASSIDGGTTMTQYF,TGTGCCAGTAGTATAGATGGAGGGACAACCATGACCCAGTACTTC
-,TRBV6-1,-,TRBJ1-5,CASSPRGQIGSQPQHF,TGTGCCAGCAGTCCCAGGGGACAAATAGGGTCTCAGCCCCAGCATTTT
-,TRBV6-1,-,TRBJ1-2,CASSEAREGVNYGYTF,TGTGCCAGCAGTGAAGCGCGTGAGGGGGTTAACTATGGCTACACCTTC
-,TRBV5-8,TRBD1,TRBJ2-7,CASSLRGQGRYEQYF,TGTGCCAGCAGCTTGAGGGGACAGGGGAGGTACGAGCAGTACTTC
few,TRBV6-1,-,TRBJ1-5,CASRTTGNQPQHF,TGTGCCAGCAGAACCACCGGCAATCAGCCCCAGCATTTT
-,TRBV20-1,-,TRBJ2-7,CSARAGSSYEQYF,TGCAGTGCTAGAGCTGGCAGTTCGTACGAGCAGTACTTC
-,TRBV6-1,-,TRBJ2-3,CASSEVAADTQYF,TGTGCCAGCAGTGAGGTAGCTGCAGATACGCAGTATTTT
-,TRBV15,TRBD1,TRBJ2-5,CATGTGLQGETQYF,TGTGCCACCGGGACAGGGCTCCAGGGAGAGACCCAGTACTTC
-,TRBV19,TRBD1,TRBJ1-5,CASSPQDRGNQPQHF,TGTGCCAGTAGTCCCCAAGACAGGGGCAATCAGCCCCAGCATTTT
-,TRBV6-1,TRBD1,TRBJ2-7,CASQRTGTSYEQYF,TGTGCCAGCCAAAGGACAGGGACCTCCTACGAGCAGTACTTC
-,TRBV20-1,TRBD1,TRBJ1-6,CSAILDRASPLHF,TGCAGTGCTATTTTGGACAGGGCGTCACCCCTCCACTTT
-,TRBV24-1,-,TRBJ2-3,CATGEQGASTDTQYF,TGTGCCACCGGGGAACAGGGCGCAAGCACAGATACGCAGTATTTT
-,TRBV20-1,-,TRBJ1-1,CSARRGGPEAFF,TGCAGTGCTAGAAGGGGGGGGCCTGAAGCTTTCTTT
-,TRBV7-4,TRBD1,TRBJ1-5,CASSHRGWEHF,TGTGCCAGCAGCCACAGGGGGTGGGAGCATTTT
-,TRBV6-2/TRBV6-3,TRBD1,TRBJ1-6,CASAGQGRSPLHF,TGTGCCAGCGCGGGACAGGGGCGCTCACCCCTCCACTTT
-,TRBV5-5,-,TRBJ2-5,CASSLDGEMSETQYF,TGTGCCAGCAGCTTGGATGGGGAGATGTCAGAGACCCAGTACTTC
-,TRBV20-1,-,TRBJ1-6,CSARVRAGRDSPLHF,TGCAGTGCTAGAGTTCGCGCAGGGAGGGACTCACCCCTCCACTTT
-,TRBV2,-,TRBJ1-6,CASSVLGGTPPLHF,TGTGCCAGCAGTGTCTTAGGGGGAACGCCACCCCTCCACTTT
-,TRBV2,-,TRBJ2-7,CASSVEGEQYF,TGTGCCAGCAGTGTTGAGGGCGAGCAGTACTTC
-,TRBV24-1,-,TRBJ2-1,CATSDRRQVGREQFF,TGTGCCACCAGTGATCGACGACAGGTCGGTCGTGAGCAGTTCTTC
-,TRBV7-2,-,TRBJ2-7,CASSLALRGPSHEQYF,TGTGCCAGCAGCTTAGCATTACGGGGTCCCTCCCACGAGCAGTACTTC
-,TRBV21-1,-,TRBJ1-1,CASSNYQRMNTEAFF,TGTGCCAGCAGCAATTATCAACGAATGAACACTGAAGCTTTCTTT
few,TRBV20-1,-,TRBJ1-2,CSARGATDNYGYTF,TGCAGTGCTAGAGGGGCGACGGATAACTATGGCTACACCTTC
-,TRBV6-1,TRBD1,TRBJ1-2,CASRGGQGAPVTF,TGTGCCAGCCGAGGGGGACAGGGGGCACCTGTAACCTTC
medium-sized,TRBV2,TRBD1,TRBJ2-2,CASSEQGVYVTGELFF,TGTGCCAGCAGCGAACAGGGGGTGTATGTCACCGGGGAGCTGTTTTTT
-,TRBV7-2,TRBD2,TRBJ2-3,CASSLLSAGDSTDTQYF,TGTGCCAGCAGCTTACTCTCTGCGGGGGACAGCACAGATACGCAGTATTTT
hyperexpanded,TRBV6-1,TRBD1,TRBJ1-2,CASSRSQGANYGYTF,TGTGCCAGCAGCCGATCACAGGGGGCCAACTATGGCTACACCTTC
-,TRBV19,-,TRBJ1-1,CASSKKGGNTEAFF,TGTGCCAGTAGTAAGAAGGGTGGAAACACTGAAGCTTTCTTT
-,TRBV4-2,-,TRBJ1-2,CASSQDNEAGRYTF,TGTGCCAGCAGCCAAGATAACGAGGCCGGGCGCTACACCTTC
-,TRBV19,TRBD1,TRBJ1-5,CASSIDRDRWGNQPQHF,TGTGCCAGTAGTATAGATCGGGACAGGTGGGGCAATCAGCCCCAGCATTTT
few,TRBV21-1,-,TRBJ1-2,CASSKESYGYTF,TGTGCCAGCAGCAAAGAAAGTTATGGCTACACCTTC
-,TRBV20-1,-,TRBJ2-2,CSARDPPGGELFF,TGCAGTGCTAGAGATCCCCCCGGGGGGGAGCTGTTTTTT
-,TRBV25-1,TRBD1,TRBJ1-2,CASSPSRGEDRLDGYTF,TGTGCCAGCAGTCCCTCCAGGGGAGAGGACAGGTTGGATGGCTACACCTTC
few,TRBV20-1,-,TRBJ1-5,CSARDGSQPQHF,TGCAGTGCTAGAGATGGGTCTCAGCCCCAGCATTTT
-,TRBV6-1,-,TRBJ1-6,CASSRNSPLHF,TGTGCCAGCAGTCGAAATTCACCCCTCCACTTT
-,TRBV6-1,TRBD1,TRBJ2-5,CASRGTGEVKTQYF,TGTGCCAGCAGAGGGACAGGGGAAGTGAAGACCCAGTACTTC
-,TRBV7-2,-,TRBJ2-4,CASSLAVAKNIQYF,TGTGCCAGCAGCTTAGCGGTAGCCAAAAACATTCAGTACTTC
-,TRBV6-1,-,TRBJ2-4,CASRARDLPFWYF,TGTGCCAGCAGAGCCCGGGACCTCCCCTTTTGGTACTTC
-,TRBV6-1,-,TRBJ2-4,CATNAGAYIQYF,TGTGCCACCAACGCAGGGGCGTACATTCAGTACTTC
-,TRBV2,-,TRBJ1-5,CASSEALRDSNQPQHF,TGTGCCAGCAGTGAAGCGCTTCGGGACAGCAATCAGCCCCAGCATTTT
-,TRBV14,-,TRBJ2-5,CASSQTAQETQYF,TGTGCCAGCAGCCAAACAGCCCAAGAGACCCAGTACTTC
-,TRBV30,-,TRBJ1-2,CACDKLPGYGYTF,TGTGCCTGTGACAAATTACCTGGCTATGGCTACACCTTC
-,TRBV7-2,-,TRBJ1-2,CASSLLGPNYGYTF,TGTGCCAGCAGCCTGCTGGGTCCTAACTATGGCTACACCTTC
-,TRBV30,TRBD1,TRBJ1-2,CAWKDRAGEGYTF,TGTGCCTGGAAGGACAGGGCAGGAGAGGGCTACACCTTC
few,TRBV20-1,-,TRBJ2-5,CSAHKGVETQYF,TGCAGTGCCCACAAGGGCGTCGAGACCCAGTACTTC
-,TRBV19,-,TRBJ1-5,CASQLAWSSNQPQHF,TGTGCCAGTCAGCTGGCCTGGTCTAGCAATCAGCCCCAGCATTTT
few,TRBV11-3,-,TRBJ1-1,CASSLMGVGTEAFF,TGTGCCAGCAGCTTAATGGGAGTTGGGACTGAAGCTTTCTTT